The entry below describes one TCR beta chain. Negatively enriched CD4+ T cells were divided by CD45RA into naive and memory. This record belongs to a study of shared clonotypes between healthy human individuals. Study in general: Each donor contributed plates that comprised three CD4 naive, three CD4 memory, two CD8 naive and one CD8 memory.

The CDR3 is made up of 15 amino acids. V shed 10 bases, J shed 4 bases, and the junction held 14 bases outside the gene matches. Germline values: CDR1 LNHDA, CDR2 SQIVND (reference sequence). Repertoires were generated with immunoSEQ multiplex PCR, while TCRdb's copy carries only in-frame clones and drops some. The profile shows under 1,900,000 clones, approximately 98.5% of them singletons. The chain couples TRBV19 to TRBJ2-7; 9 positions match TRBD1. Sequencing used naive CD4+ T cells sorted from blood. As for subset: CD45RA+ positively selected. The TCR comes from a man aged 30 to 39 in good health. The CDR3 sequence: CATTSGGQGVYEQYF. The CDR3 DNA sequence: TGTGCCACCACCTCAGGGGGACAGGGAGTTTACGAGCAGTACTTC.